In its sample, the clone carrying this TCR beta chain was seen many times. Trimming took off 7 bases at V and 0 bases at J, with 12 bases between the two ends. CDR1 and CDR2 (germline): SNHLY, FYNNEI. CDR3 length: 14 amino acids. Recently diagnosed hyperthyroidism of less than 2 months' duration affected patients aged 18 to 65. Patients having uncontrolled infection, another autoimmune disease, pregnancy or lactation were not included. Sampled blood dates from first hyperthyroidism diagnosis, and it precedes any ophthalmopathy symptoms. This record belongs to a study of T cells in Graves' hyperthyroidism and ophthalmopathy. Looking at the study overall: Peripheral blood draws took place at initial diagnosis, ahead of any treatment.

RNA transcripts served as the template for amplifying TCR beta CDR3 regions. The HTBI primer set served for first-round RT-PCR of the TCR CDR3. TCRdb called the multiplex PCR reads again in MiXCR, with one record for every CDR3 protein. This table holds 350,000 or so distinct CDR3 sequences, about 17% found once. The material sequenced was blood. The sequence came from a woman aged 25 to 39 with Graves' hyperthyroidism that later progressed to Graves' ophthalmopathy. The chain combines TRBV2 with TRBJ1-1, with D unclear. DNA for the CDR3: TGTGCCAGCACTTCTCATACCATGAACACTGAAGCTTTCTTT. This sequence encodes CASTSHTMNTEAFF.